This T cell receptor (beta chain) came from a study of blood T cell repertoires in COVID-19 (TCRdb year 2020). With regard to the full study: Samples from collaborators originated in the United States, Italy and Spain and spanned both the acute and convalescent phases of COVID-19. Samples were obtained from the ongoing ImmuneRACE study (first 160 participants) and from some 1,200 subjects provided by 6 global collaborators. The prospective study material was composed of cDNA or gDNA derived from T cells, B-cell-depleted T cells, or PBMCs. Nearly every sample came with metadata listing a de-identified subject ID, COVID-19 status, age in years and sex. The repertoires were released in a freely available public database intended as a resource for research on the immune response to SARS-CoV-2. Subjects who had been exposed to COVID-19, were actively infected with it, or had recovered from it provided the deeply sampled blood TCRbeta repertoires that made up the dataset. Where available, HLA class I and class II types were obtained from metadata supplied by the sample provider rather than from assay-based typing.

TCRbeta CDR3 regions were amplified from genomic DNA using the immunoSEQ Assay, a bias-controlled multiplex PCR. Per the original workflow: The number of nucleated cells in each sample was estimated from the amplification of reference gene primers within the assay. To quantify the absolute abundance of each unique TCRbeta CDR3 rearrangement, sequence reads were collapsed and filtered. For each sample, productive Simpson clonality was calculated as the square root of Simpson's diversity index over productive rearrangements. TCRdb took over this immuneACCESS table, retaining in-frame rearrangements with V and J assigned. Such tables are incomplete; in checked studies, under half of the missing clones stem from an unresolved V gene, and the remainder is unexplained. That table supplies the V and J calls and clone size; D and trimming were determined from the DNA. The sample table contains 130,000 to 150,000 clones; only one count was recorded for approximately 87% of them. The top ten clones comprise approximately 1.2% of the sample.

What the authors observed across the whole study: The amount of clinical and demographic metadata varied by source and participant and was provided uncurated.

In the prospective study, participants were about 18 to 100 years old, resided in approximately 22 geographic areas of the United States, and were enrolled through a virtual design. Cohort assignment in the prospective study relied on participant-reported clinical history from a screening survey and a study questionnaire. Each participant in the prospective study had whole blood, serum and a nasopharyngeal or oropharyngeal swab collected by mobile phlebotomists. Additional blood draws and questionnaires over a 2-month period could optionally be provided by prospective study participants. Before DNA extraction, blood samples from the prospective study were shipped at room temperature or frozen. The CDR3, cysteine through phenylalanine, is 12 amino acids long. The retained sequence is limited to the CDR3, 36 bases, with the frame set at the first base. The germline V gene gives CDR1 as SGHTA and CDR2 as FQGNSA. V is reduced by 5 bases and J by 7 bases, leaving a spacing of 11 bases between them.

As for this clone: What antigen it recognizes has not been identified. Base qualities are not recorded, but no much larger clone differs from it by a single base.

Sequenced material: PBMCs or T cells enriched from blood (not recorded which). The chain is made from TRBV7-2 and TRBJ2-5; TRBD2 is a weak D gene call, 5 bases matching. This TCR was sampled from a woman aged 25 to 45 with acute COVID-19. The DNA sequence is as follows: TGTGCCAGCAGCCCAGGACTGGGGACCCAGTACTTC. Its coded protein is CASSPGLGTQYF.